This TCR beta chain was captured by sequencing in a study of T cell repertoires in cytomegalovirus infection. Overall study results and limits: CMV-specific HLA-C-restricted TCR beta clonotypes dominated the ex vivo response. Summed frequency of public TCR beta families distinguished CMV carriers with the relevant HLA.

Details on this clonotype: The antigen is undetermined.

Using its own MiXCR run on the reads, TCRdb lists one record per CDR3 protein. Found here are about 830,000 distinct CDR3 sequences, approximately 30% of them singletons; the top ten hold roughly 12%. CDR1 is WSHSY and CDR2 is SAAADI in the germline V gene. CDR3 length equals 14 residues. V dropped 8 bases and J dropped 3; count of bases not matched to a gene: 6. The sequence derives from a human donor in good health (CMV status not recorded). Some clones in this sample may be carry-over from other donors' samples. V gene TRBV10-2 combines with J gene TRBJ2-2; 7 bases agree with TRBD2. Here the sequenced sample was cultured CD8+ T cells from PBMCs, taken from culture after CMV antigen stimulation. The CDR3: CASGLGGYTGELFF. In DNA, the CDR3 is TGCGCCAGCGGTTTGGGGGGGTACACCGGGGAGCTGTTTTTT.